Shown below are 7 T cell receptor beta chains from a single sample sequenced in a study of shared clonotypes between healthy human individuals. Only CD45RO-negative cells positively selected for CCR7 counted as naive CD8 cells, so terminally differentiated effector memory CD45RA+ cells were excluded. Sequencing used immunoSEQ multiplex PCR; TCRdb keeps in-frame clones, though not all of them. The data hold over 800,000 clones, with roughly 92% observed a single time. The sample was naive CD8+ T cells sorted from blood. These receptors came from a man aged 25-40 years in good health.

This chain links TRBV5-1 with TRBJ2-5; D unclear. V dropped 0 bases and J dropped 0 bases, with 6 bases sitting between them. Germline loops: CDR1 SGHRS, CDR2 YFSETQ. This CDR3 has 14 residues. This chain's CDR3 is CASSLERDQETQYF. CDR3 DNA sequence: TGCGCCAGCAGCTTGGAAAGGGACCAAGAGACCCAGTACTTC.

The J gene is TRBJ2-6, the V gene TRBV9; D not resolved. The CDR3 runs to 13 residues. The germline gives CDR1 SGDLS, CDR2 YYNGEE. V gave up 4 bases and J gave up 11 bases, with 13 bases separating them. CDR3 in DNA: TGTGCCAGCAGCCCTAGTGGCAGCCACGTCCTGACTTTC. This sequence encodes CASSPSGSHVLTF.

Concerning this clone: Different DNA sequences within this sample yield the same CDR3. The V gene is TRBV27, the J gene TRBJ1-1, with D possibly being TRBD1 (5 bases). The germline CDR1 and CDR2 sequences are MNHEY and SMNVEV (reference sequence). The CDR3 has 13 residues. V lost 8 bases and J 2 bases, leaving 12 bases between the germline ends. The CDR3 DNA sequence: TGTGCCAGCTCTGGGGGGGTTAACACTGAAGCTTTCTTT. Amino acids: CASSGGVNTEAFF.

The V gene is TRBV11-3, the J gene TRBJ1-1; D gene unclear. The CDR3 is 13 residues long. Germline CDR1 SGHNT, CDR2 YENEEA. The V end was cut by 2 bases, the J end by 11 bases, with 15 bases between. The CDR3 protein is CASSLFPGLDAFF. The DNA of the CDR3 is TGTGCCAGCAGCTTATTTCCGGGGTTGGATGCTTTCTTT.

The genes are TRBV29-1 and TRBJ2-2; D unclear. Germline V lookup: CDR1 SQVTM, CDR2 ANQGSEA. The ends were cut back, 5 bases at V and 4 bases at J, with 11 bases in the middle. The CDR3 is 13 residues long. CDR3: CSVKSAVTGELFF. The CDR3 bases are TGCAGCGTTAAGAGTGCGGTCACCGGGGAGCTGTTTTTT.

V gene TRBV28 combines with J gene TRBJ1-4, with D possibly being TRBD1 (6 bases). This CDR3 is 15 amino acids long. Germline assignment: CDR1 MDHEN and CDR2 SYDVKM. V was shortened by 6 bases and J by 3 bases, with 14 bases between the two germline ends. In DNA form, the CDR3 reads TGTGCCAGCAGCACAGGGTTGGGAGCTAATGAAAAACTGTTTTTT. Its protein product is CASSTGLGANEKLFF.

The chain links TRBV9 to TRBJ1-2, with TRBD1 identical over 7 bases. The germline V gene has CDR1 SGDLS and CDR2 YYNGEE. J gave up 7 bases and V 1 base, and 10 bases lay outside the gene matches. CDR3 length: 15 amino acids. This CDR3 is CASSVSRTGAAGYTF. The CDR3 region has the DNA TGTGCCAGCAGCGTAAGTAGAACAGGGGCGGCTGGCTACACCTTC.